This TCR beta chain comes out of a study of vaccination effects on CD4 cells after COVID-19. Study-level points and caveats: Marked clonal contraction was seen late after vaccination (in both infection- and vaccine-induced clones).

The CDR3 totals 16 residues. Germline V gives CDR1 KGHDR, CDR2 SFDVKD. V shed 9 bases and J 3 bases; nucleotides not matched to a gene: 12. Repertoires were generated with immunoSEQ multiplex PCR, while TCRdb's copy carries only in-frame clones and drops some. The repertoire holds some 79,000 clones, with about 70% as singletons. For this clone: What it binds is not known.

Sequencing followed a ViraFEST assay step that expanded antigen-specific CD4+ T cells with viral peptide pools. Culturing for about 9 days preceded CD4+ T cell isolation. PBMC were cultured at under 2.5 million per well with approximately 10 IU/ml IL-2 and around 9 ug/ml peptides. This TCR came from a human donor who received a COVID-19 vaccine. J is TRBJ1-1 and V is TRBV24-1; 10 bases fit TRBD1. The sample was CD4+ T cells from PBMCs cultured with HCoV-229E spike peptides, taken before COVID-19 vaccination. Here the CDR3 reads CATAPRQGAGDTEAFF. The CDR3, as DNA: TGTGCCACCGCCCCGAGACAGGGGGCTGGGGACACTGAAGCTTTCTTT.